This is a list of T cell receptor beta chains from one sample in a study of blood T cell repertoires in COVID-19. Only in-frame clones appear in the TCRdb table, and some are missing; sequencing was by immunoSEQ multiplex PCR. The sample includes over 45,000 clones, around 82% of them seen just once. Sequenced sample: peripheral blood. These TCRs come from a man aged 60 to 69 with acute or convalescent COVID-19. The conserved cysteine and the conserved F or W are not part of the CDR3 here. Rows may omit the clone size; those that give it use once, few, many or a size class.

few,TRBJ1-2,TRBV20-1,SASIGAGNGYT
few,TRBJ2-2,TRBV9,ASSNRGGTSPTGELF
.,TRBJ1-2,TRBV5-1,ASSFIRDDGYT
.,TRBJ2-4,TRBV4-1,ASSLGLAGGLAKNIQY
.,TRBJ1-1,TRBV9,ASSPAGSSVGAF
once,TRBJ1-2,TRBV7-9,ASSTRDSSYYGYT
few,TRBJ1-2,TRBV6-5,ASSRSGGAYGYT
.,TRBJ2-1,TRBV11-2,ASSRQGAVDEQF
.,TRBJ2-2,TRBV6-5,ASRAGTNTGELF
.,TRBJ2-5,TRBV4-1,ASSPPTASWETQY
.,TRBJ1-4,TRBV5-1,ASSLLPGDEKLF
once,TRBJ2-7,TRBV19,ASSILEGEQY
.,TRBJ1-1,TRBV28,ASSLVREGTEAF
once,TRBJ1-2,TRBV18,ASSPGQSSYGYT